These 27 T cell receptor beta chains were all obtained from the same sample, sequenced in a study of a mutant IDH1 vaccine in newly diagnosed glioma. The protocol was immunoSEQ multiplex PCR, while the TCRdb copy is restricted to in-frame clones and leaves out a portion. The data contain 38,000 or so clones, about 80% of them seen just once; the ten biggest clones take up over 12%. Antigen specificity for these receptors is unknown. Time point specified: week 11, during vaccination. One vaccine dose held 300 ug of mutant IDH1 20-mer peptide and came with topical imiquimod. Sequenced here: peripheral blood mononuclear cells (PBMCs), sampled from a glioma patient whose treatment included an IDH1 peptide vaccine. All receptors derive from a woman in her twenties or thirties with glioma. Some clones in this sample may be carry-over from other donors' samples.

The chain is built from TRBV5-1 and TRBJ1-4, with TRBD1 matching over 8 bases. Germline V lookup: CDR1 SGHRS, CDR2 YFSETQ. J gave up 8 bases and V 2 bases, and 8 bases lay outside the gene matches. The CDR3 extends over 15 amino acids. CDR3 amino acids: CASSFGTGPGEKLFF. CDR3 DNA sequence: TGCGCCAGCAGCTTTGGGACAGGACCGGGCGAAAAACTGTTTTTT.

The genes are TRBV6-1 and TRBJ1-5; no reliable D call. Germline-derived CDR1 and CDR2 are MNHNS and SASEGT. The V and J ends lost 1 base and 2 bases respectively, with 3 bases between them. CDR3 length: 13 residues. DNA of the CDR3: TGTGCCAGCAGTGAAGGGGGCAATCAGCCCCAGCATTTT. Its protein product is CASSEGGNQPQHF.

V and J are TRBV7-8 and TRBJ1-2; D not certain. The CDR3 runs to 16 residues. V gave up 5 bases and J gave up 7 bases, with 23 bases separating them. CDR1 SGHVS and CDR2 FQNEAQ come from the germline V gene. The CDR3 region is CASSLERLPGIGGYTF. The DNA of the CDR3 is TGTGCCAGCAGCCTCGAGAGGCTTCCTGGGATAGGTGGCTACACCTTC.

The gene calls are TRBV4-2 and TRBJ1-5; TRBD1 might be the D (5 bases). CDR1 LGHNA and CDR2 YNFKEQ come from the germline V gene. The V gene lost 1 base and the J gene lost 6 bases, with 19 bases spanning the gap. The CDR3 contains 17 residues. The CDR3 region is CASSQVDTGTSSQPQHF. The CDR3 DNA reads TGTGCCAGCAGCCAAGTCGATACCGGGACGTCTAGTCAGCCCCAGCATTTT.

CDR3 amino acids: CASSVEEYGYTF. Here the CDR3 DNA reads TGTGCCAGCAGCGTAGAGGAGTATGGCTACACCTTC. The chain combines TRBV9 with TRBJ1-2; D uncertain. Germline V gene data show CDR1 as SGDLS and CDR2 as YYNGEE. This CDR3 is built from 12 residues. Trimming cost V 0 bases and J 5 bases, with 5 bases left between them.

The chain links TRBV10-1 to TRBJ1-4; no reliable D call. This CDR3 contains 15 residues. Between the trimmed V and J ends, which lost 2 bases and 4 bases, there was a span of 11 bases. Germline CDR1 reads WNHNN; CDR2 reads SYGVQD (reference sequence). The DNA for the CDR3 is TGCGCCAGCAGTGAGGGTCAAGAGAATAATGAAAAACTGTTTTTT. It yields the protein CASSEGQENNEKLFF.

The rearrangement joins TRBV27 to TRBJ2-2; weak D call: TRBD2 (5 bases). The CDR3 has 17 amino acids. In germline, CDR1 is MNHEY, CDR2 SMNVEV (reference sequence). V shed 6 bases and J shed 2 bases, with 19 bases lying between them. Written as DNA, the CDR3 is TGTGCCAGCAGATCCACGAAGTGGACTGTAAACACCGGGGAGCTGTTTTTT. This codes for CASRSTKWTVNTGELFF.

V is TRBV5-4 and J is TRBJ2-1; D is unresolved. V lost 3 bases to trimming and J lost 4 bases, with 2 bases between them. CDR1 and CDR2 from the germline V gene are SGHNT and YYREEE (reference sequence). This CDR3 contains 11 residues. This chain's CDR3 is CASSSYNEQFF. CDR3 DNA sequence: TGTGCCAGCAGCTCGTACAATGAGCAGTTCTTC.

This sequence joins TRBV29-1 and TRBJ2-7, with 10 bases fitting TRBD1. The CDR3 consists of 13 residues. V was pared by 5 bases and J by 1 base, with 2 bases of the junction left unmatched. The germline V gene encodes CDR1 SQVTM and CDR2 ANQGSEA. The CDR3 protein is CSVRQGASYEQYF. The CDR3 nucleotides read TGCAGCGTTCGACAGGGGGCTTCCTACGAGCAGTACTTC.

This chain links TRBV5-4 with TRBJ1-2, with 7 bases fitting TRBD1. The germline V gene encodes CDR1 SGHNT and CDR2 YYREEE (reference sequence). Trimming removed 2 bases from V and 5 bases from J; junction bases left unmatched: 12. The length of the CDR3 is 16 residues. Here the CDR3 DNA reads TGTGCCAGCAGCTTTCGCCAGGGACAGAGCGCTTATGGCTACACCTTC. It is translated as CASSFRQGQSAYGYTF.

The table lists this clone with a few counts. This chain connects TRBV6-5 to TRBJ2-2; D gene unclear. Trimming pared 2 bases from V and 0 bases from J, leaving 4 bases between. The germline gives CDR1 MNHEY, CDR2 SVGAGI. The CDR3 is 14 amino acids. In DNA form, the CDR3 reads TGTGCCAGCAGTTACGAAGCGAACACCGGGGAGCTGTTTTTT. It translates to CASSYEANTGELFF.

This clone is deemed medium-sized (0.01 to 0.1%). The chain combines TRBV27 with TRBJ1-5; 9 bases map to TRBD1. Trimming cost V 6 bases and J 1 base; bases outside gene matches: 7. The CDR3 sequence is 16 residues long. Germline CDR1 is MNHEY and CDR2 is SMNVEV (reference sequence). CDR3 bases: TGTGCCAGCAGCTTCACGACAGGGGGGAGCAATCAGCCCCAGCATTTT. Residues: CASSFTTGGSNQPQHF.

The J gene is TRBJ1-2, the V gene TRBV11-2, with a tentative D call TRBD1 (5 bases). The CDR3 spans 13 residues. The ends were cut back, 4 bases at V and 6 bases at J, with 12 bases in the middle. From germline, CDR1 is SGHAT and CDR2 FQNNGV. The CDR3 loop is CASSSPGGDGYTF. In DNA form, the CDR3 reads TGTGCCAGCAGCTCCCCCGGGGGGGATGGCTACACCTTC.

V usage is TRBV5-4 and J usage is TRBJ2-5, with 14 bases that match TRBD2. V trimming: 4 bases; J trimming: 5 bases; junction bases outside the gene matches: 4. CDR3 length: 15 amino acids. Germline CDR1 reads SGHNT; CDR2 reads YYREEE (reference sequence). This CDR3 is CASSRRTSGRETQYF. CDR3 DNA sequence: TGTGCCAGCAGCCGACGGACTAGCGGGAGGGAGACCCAGTACTTC.

The chain joins TRBV7-9 to TRBJ1-1; the D gene is possibly TRBD1 (6 bases). CDR3 size: 16 residues. CDR1 and CDR2 from the germline V gene are SEHNR and FQNEAQ (reference sequence). V lost 6 bases, J lost 4 bases, and 21 bases lay in between. This chain's CDR3 is CASRFEGGAGGTEAFF. In DNA form, the CDR3 reads TGTGCCAGCAGATTCGAGGGGGGGGCAGGAGGCACTGAAGCTTTCTTT.

The V gene is TRBV6-1, the J gene TRBJ1-5; 9 bases are shared with TRBD1. CDR1 and CDR2 (germline): MNHNS, SASEGT. This CDR3 spans 15 amino acids. V dropped 4 bases and J dropped 7; count of bases not matched to a gene: 8. The CDR3 loop reads CASSALGQGKQPQHF. CDR3 coding DNA: TGTGCCAGCAGTGCCTTGGGACAGGGAAAACAGCCCCAGCATTTT.

The rearrangement uses TRBV7-9 and TRBJ1-2; 7 bases align to TRBD1. V trimming: 1 base; J trimming: 6 bases; junction bases outside the gene matches: 14. The germline CDR1 and CDR2 sequences are SEHNR and FQNEAQ (reference sequence). The CDR3 is made up of 17 amino acids. DNA of the CDR3: TGTGCCAGCAGCTTAGGGCGCCCCAGGCAGGGGGTTAATGGCTACACCTTC. Its protein is CASSLGRPRQGVNGYTF.

V usage is TRBV18 and J usage is TRBJ2-2, with D unresolved. The V gene's germline CDR1 is KGHSH and CDR2 LQKENI. Between the trimmed V and J ends, which lost 2 bases and 3 bases, there was a span of 7 bases. This CDR3 is 14 amino acids long. CDR3 sequence: CASSPIQDTGELFF. The CDR3 nucleotides read TGTGCCAGCTCACCAATCCAGGACACCGGGGAGCTGTTTTTT.

This chain connects TRBV6-6 to TRBJ1-1; D is possibly TRBD1 (5 bases). The germline V gene encodes CDR1 MNHNY and CDR2 SVGAGI (reference sequence). Trimming left V 0 bases short and J 5 bases short, with 10 bases between. This CDR3 is 14 amino acids long. This CDR3 reads CASSYSGEGTEAFF. As DNA, the CDR3 is TGTGCCAGCAGTTACTCAGGGGAGGGGACTGAAGCTTTCTTT.

The chain links TRBV4-1 to TRBJ2-1; 10 bases are shared with TRBD2. V lost 0 bases to trimming and J lost 6 bases; unmatched junction nucleotides: 5. The CDR3 has 16 amino acids. Germline CDR1 reads MGHRA; CDR2 reads YSYEKL. The CDR3 coding sequence is TGCGCCAGCAGCCAAGAATCGGCTAGCGGGAGCAATGAGCAGTTCTTC. Translating gives CASSQESASGSNEQFF.

This chain uses TRBV4-1 with TRBJ2-3; D tentatively fits TRBD1 or TRBD2 (5 bases each). This CDR3 spans 13 amino acids. Germline-derived CDR1 and CDR2 are MGHRA and YSYEKL. Trimming stripped 1 base from V and 6 bases from J, with 8 bases between. The CDR3 sequence is CASSQGWGDTQYF. As DNA, the CDR3 is TGCGCCAGCAGCCAAGGGTGGGGGGATACGCAGTATTTT.

The chain uses TRBV9 and TRBJ2-7; possible D gene TRBD1, 6 bases. This CDR3 comprises 13 residues. Germline values: CDR1 SGDLS, CDR2 YYNGEE. V lost 3 bases and J lost 2, with 9 bases in between. The CDR3 loop is CASSAGTTYEQYF. For the CDR3, the DNA is TGTGCCAGCAGCGCCGGGACAACCTACGAGCAGTACTTC.

This sequence joins TRBV30 and TRBJ2-3; TRBD2 agrees at 9 bases. The CDR3 is 14 amino acids. From germline, CDR1 is GTSNPN and CDR2 SVGIG (reference sequence). V lost 5 bases, J lost 5 bases, and 8 bases stayed unmatched. The CDR3 spells CAWSTSGLRDTQYF. CDR3 sequence (DNA): TGTGCCTGGTCCACTAGCGGGCTTAGAGATACGCAGTATTTT.

V gene TRBV6-4 combines with J gene TRBJ1-1, with 7 bases aligning to TRBD1. J was trimmed by 6 bases and V by 6 bases; bases with no gene match: 22. This CDR3 comprises 18 residues. The germline CDR1 and CDR2 sequences are MRHNA and SNTAGT. The CDR3: CASSGTPQRRQGFAEAFF. The CDR3 DNA follows: TGTGCCAGCAGCGGAACACCGCAGCGTCGACAGGGTTTTGCTGAAGCTTTCTTT.

This rearrangement joins TRBV6-1 to TRBJ1-3, with D maybe TRBD1 (5 bases). Germline CDR1 is MNHNS and CDR2 is SASEGT. Trimming pared 4 bases from V and 3 bases from J, leaving 16 bases between. This CDR3 spans 16 amino acids. The CDR3 loop reads CASSVVRQLSGNTIYF. In nucleotides, the CDR3 is TGTGCCAGCAGTGTTGTGCGACAGTTAAGTGGAAACACCATATATTTT.

This chain joins TRBV7-9 and TRBJ2-3; D unresolved. Trimming removed 0 bases from V and 2 bases from J, with 12 bases in between. The CDR3 runs to 16 residues. Germline CDR1 SEHNR, CDR2 FQNEAQ (reference sequence). CDR3 in DNA: TGTGCCAGCAGCTTAGCCTTCACCACCTCCACAGATACGCAGTATTTT. Translated, it gives CASSLAFTTSTDTQYF. Drawing the rest from reference TRBV7-9 and TRBJ2-3, the complete variable domain is DTGVSQNPRHKITKRGQNVTFRCDPISEHNRLYWYRQTLGQGPEFLTYFQNEAQLEKSRLLSDRFSAERPKGSFSTLEIQRTEQGDSAMYLCASSLAFTTSTDTQYFGPGTRLTVL.

This clone is categorized as large. The rearrangement joins TRBV19 to TRBJ2-3; D might be TRBD1 (5 bases). V dropped 6 bases and J dropped 0 bases, with 13 bases sitting between them. This CDR3 has 15 residues. CDR1 is LNHDA, CDR2 SQIVND, per germline (reference sequence). The DNA for the CDR3 is TGTGCCAGTAGACGGACATCCTCTAGCACAGATACGCAGTATTTT. Amino acid sequence: CASRRTSSSTDTQYF.